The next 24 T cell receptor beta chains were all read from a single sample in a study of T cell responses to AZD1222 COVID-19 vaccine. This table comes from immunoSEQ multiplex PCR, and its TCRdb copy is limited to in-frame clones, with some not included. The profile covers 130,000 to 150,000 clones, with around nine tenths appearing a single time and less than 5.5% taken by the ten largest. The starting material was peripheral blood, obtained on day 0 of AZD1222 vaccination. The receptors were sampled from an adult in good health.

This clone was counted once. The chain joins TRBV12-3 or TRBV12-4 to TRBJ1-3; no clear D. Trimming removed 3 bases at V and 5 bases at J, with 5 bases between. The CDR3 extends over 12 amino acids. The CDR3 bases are TGTGCCAGCAGTTTTTCGCGAAACACCATATATTTT. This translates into CASSFSRNTIYF.

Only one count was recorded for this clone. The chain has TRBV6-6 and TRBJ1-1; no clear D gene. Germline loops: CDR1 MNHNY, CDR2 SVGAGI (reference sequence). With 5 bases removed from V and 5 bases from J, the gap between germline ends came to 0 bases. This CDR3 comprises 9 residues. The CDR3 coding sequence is TGTGCCAGCAGTACTGAAGCTTTCTTT. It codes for CASSTEAFF.

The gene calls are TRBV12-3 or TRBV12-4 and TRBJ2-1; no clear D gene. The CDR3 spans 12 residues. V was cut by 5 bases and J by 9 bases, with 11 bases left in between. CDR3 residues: CASSPYLAEQFF. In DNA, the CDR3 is TGTGCCAGCAGTCCCTACTTGGCTGAGCAGTTCTTC.

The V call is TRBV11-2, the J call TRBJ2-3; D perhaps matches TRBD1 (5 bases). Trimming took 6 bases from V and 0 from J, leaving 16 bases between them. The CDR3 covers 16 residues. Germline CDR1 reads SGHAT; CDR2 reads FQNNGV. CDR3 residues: CASSLSGFYSTDTQYF. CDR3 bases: TGTGCCAGCAGTCTATCAGGGTTCTATAGCACAGATACGCAGTATTTT.

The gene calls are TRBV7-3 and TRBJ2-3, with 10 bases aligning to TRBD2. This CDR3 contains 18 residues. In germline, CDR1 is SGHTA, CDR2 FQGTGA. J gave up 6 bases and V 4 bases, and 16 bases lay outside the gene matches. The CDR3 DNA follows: TGTGCCAGCAGCTCCTCGCTGGCTAGCGGGGGCCACAGGGATACGCAGTATTTT. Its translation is CASSSSLASGGHRDTQYF.

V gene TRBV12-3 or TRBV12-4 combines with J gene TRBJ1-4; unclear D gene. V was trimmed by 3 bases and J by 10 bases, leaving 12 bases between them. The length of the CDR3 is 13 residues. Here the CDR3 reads CASSFERVGKLFF. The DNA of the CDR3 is TGTGCCAGCAGTTTTGAACGTGTTGGAAAACTGTTTTTT.

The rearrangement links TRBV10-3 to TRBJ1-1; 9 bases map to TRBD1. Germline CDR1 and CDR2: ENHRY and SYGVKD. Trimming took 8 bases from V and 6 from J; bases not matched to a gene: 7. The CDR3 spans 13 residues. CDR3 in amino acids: CAIRRTGDPEAFF. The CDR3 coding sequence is TGTGCCATCCGACGGACAGGGGACCCTGAAGCTTTCTTT.

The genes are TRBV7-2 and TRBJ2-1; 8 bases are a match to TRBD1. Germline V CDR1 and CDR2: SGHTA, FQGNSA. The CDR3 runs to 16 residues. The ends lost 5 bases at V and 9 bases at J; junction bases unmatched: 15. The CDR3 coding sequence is TGTGCCAGCAGCGCACAGGGGGGTCTCCTGTTGGGTGAGCAGTTCTTC. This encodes CASSAQGGLLLGEQFF.

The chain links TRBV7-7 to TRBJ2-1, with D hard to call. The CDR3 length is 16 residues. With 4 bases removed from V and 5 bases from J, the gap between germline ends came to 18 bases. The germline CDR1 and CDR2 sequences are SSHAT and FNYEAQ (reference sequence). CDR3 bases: TGTGCCAGCAGCTCAAACGTAGGACCAGGAAACAATGAGCAGTTCTTC. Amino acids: CASSSNVGPGNNEQFF. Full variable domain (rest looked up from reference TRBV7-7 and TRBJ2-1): GAGVSQSPRYKVTKRGQDVTLRCDPISSHATLYWYQQALGQGPEFLTYFNYEAQPDKSGLPSDRFSAERPEGSISTLTIQRTEQRDSAMYRCASSSNVGPGNNEQFFGPGTRLTVL.

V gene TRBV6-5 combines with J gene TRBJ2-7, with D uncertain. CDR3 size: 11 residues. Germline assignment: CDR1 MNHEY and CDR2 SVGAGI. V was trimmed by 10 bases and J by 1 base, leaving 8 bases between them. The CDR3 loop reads CATSTSYEQYF. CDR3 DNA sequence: TGTGCCACCTCGACATCCTACGAGCAGTACTTC.

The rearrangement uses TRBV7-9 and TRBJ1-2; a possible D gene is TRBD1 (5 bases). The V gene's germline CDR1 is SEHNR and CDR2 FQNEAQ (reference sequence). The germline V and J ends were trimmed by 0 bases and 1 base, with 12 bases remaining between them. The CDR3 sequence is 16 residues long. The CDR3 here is CASSLAVQEINYGYTF. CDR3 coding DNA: TGTGCCAGCAGCTTAGCCGTACAGGAGATTAACTATGGCTACACCTTC.

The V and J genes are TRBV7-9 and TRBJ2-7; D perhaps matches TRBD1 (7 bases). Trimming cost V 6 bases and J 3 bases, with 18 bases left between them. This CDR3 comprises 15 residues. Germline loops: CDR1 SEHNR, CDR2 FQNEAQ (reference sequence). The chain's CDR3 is CASRKTGTLGYEQYF. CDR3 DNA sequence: TGTGCCAGCAGGAAGACAGGGACTTTAGGCTACGAGCAGTACTTC.

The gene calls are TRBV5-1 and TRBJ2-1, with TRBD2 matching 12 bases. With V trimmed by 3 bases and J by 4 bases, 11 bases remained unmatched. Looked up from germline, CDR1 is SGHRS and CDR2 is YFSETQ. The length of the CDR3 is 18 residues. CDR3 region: CASSYPGTSGPVYNEQFF. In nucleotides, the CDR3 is TGCGCCAGCAGCTACCCTGGGACTAGCGGGCCCGTTTACAATGAGCAGTTCTTC.

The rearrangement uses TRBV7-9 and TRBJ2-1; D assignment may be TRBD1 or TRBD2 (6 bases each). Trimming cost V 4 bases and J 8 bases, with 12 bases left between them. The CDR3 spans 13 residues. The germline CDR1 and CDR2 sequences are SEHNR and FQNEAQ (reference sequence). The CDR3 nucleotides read TGTGCCAGCAGCTCTTCAGGGGACTATGAGCAGTTCTTC. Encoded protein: CASSSSGDYEQFF.

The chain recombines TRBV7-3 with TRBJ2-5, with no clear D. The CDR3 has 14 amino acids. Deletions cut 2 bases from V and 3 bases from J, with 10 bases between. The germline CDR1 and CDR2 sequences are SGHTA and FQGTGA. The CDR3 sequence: CASSLSATKETQYF. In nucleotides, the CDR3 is TGTGCCAGCAGCTTATCGGCTACTAAAGAGACCCAGTACTTC.

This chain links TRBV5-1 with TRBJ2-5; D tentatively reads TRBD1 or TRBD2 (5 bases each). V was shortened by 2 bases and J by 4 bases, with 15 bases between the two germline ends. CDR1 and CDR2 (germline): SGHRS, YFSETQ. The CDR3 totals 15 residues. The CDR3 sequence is CASSFGQIGTETQYF. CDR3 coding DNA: TGCGCCAGCAGCTTTGGGCAGATCGGGACAGAGACCCAGTACTTC.

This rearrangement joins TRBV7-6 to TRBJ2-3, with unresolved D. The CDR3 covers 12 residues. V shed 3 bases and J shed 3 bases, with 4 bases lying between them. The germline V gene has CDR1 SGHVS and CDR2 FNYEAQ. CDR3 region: CASSFWTDTQYF. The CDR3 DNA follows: TGTGCCAGCAGCTTCTGGACAGATACGCAGTATTTT.

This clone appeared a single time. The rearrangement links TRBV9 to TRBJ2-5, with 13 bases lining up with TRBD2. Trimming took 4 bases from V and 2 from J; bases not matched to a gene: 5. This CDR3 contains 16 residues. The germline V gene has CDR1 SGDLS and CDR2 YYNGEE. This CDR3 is CASSPGTSGAQETQYF. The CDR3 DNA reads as TGTGCCAGCAGCCCTGGGACTAGCGGGGCTCAAGAGACCCAGTACTTC.

DNA for the CDR3: TGTGCCAGCAGTTTTGTAGATGAAGGCGGGGAGCTGTTTTTT. Translating gives CASSFVDEGGELFF. This sequence joins TRBV28 and TRBJ2-2; D uncertain. The CDR3 runs 14 residues. Germline-derived CDR1 and CDR2 are MDHEN and SYDVKM. Trimming shortened V by 3 bases and J by 7 bases, and 12 bases separated the two germline ends.

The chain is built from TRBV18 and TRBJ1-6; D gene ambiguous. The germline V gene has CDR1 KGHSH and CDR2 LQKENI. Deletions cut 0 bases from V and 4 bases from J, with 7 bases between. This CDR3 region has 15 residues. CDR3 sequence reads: CASSPPGNYNSPLHF. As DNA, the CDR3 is TGTGCCAGCTCACCACCCGGCAATTATAATTCACCCCTCCACTTT.

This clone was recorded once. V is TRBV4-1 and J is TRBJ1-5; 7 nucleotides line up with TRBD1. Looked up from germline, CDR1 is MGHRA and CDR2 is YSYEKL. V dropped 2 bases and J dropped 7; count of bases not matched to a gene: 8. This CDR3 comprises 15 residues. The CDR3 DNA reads TGCGCCAGCAGCCAAACTGACAGGGTCCAGCAGCCCCAGCATTTT. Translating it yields CASSQTDRVQQPQHF.

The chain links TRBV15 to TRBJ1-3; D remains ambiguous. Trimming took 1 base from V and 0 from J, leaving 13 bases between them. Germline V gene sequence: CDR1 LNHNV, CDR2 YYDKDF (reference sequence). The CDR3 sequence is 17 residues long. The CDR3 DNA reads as TGTGCCACCAGCAGAGCCAGAGAGACGACCTCTGGAAACACCATATATTTT. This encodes CATSRARETTSGNTIYF.

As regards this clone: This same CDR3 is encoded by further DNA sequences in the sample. CDR3 loop: CASSLDLGTDTQYF. The CDR3, as DNA: TGTGCCAGCAGCCTGGACCTAGGCACAGATACGCAGTATTTT. The chain recombines TRBV11-2 with TRBJ2-3, with D unresolved. Germline CDR1 reads SGHAT; CDR2 reads FQNNGV. The CDR3 spans 14 residues. V was cut by 5 bases and J by 1 base, with 10 bases left in between.

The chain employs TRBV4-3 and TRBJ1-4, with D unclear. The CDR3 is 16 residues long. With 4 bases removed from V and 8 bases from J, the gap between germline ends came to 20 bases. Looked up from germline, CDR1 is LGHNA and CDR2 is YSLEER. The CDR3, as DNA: TGCGCCAGCAGCCGCGCGCCAGGTAGCAGTGGGGAAAAACTGTTTTTT. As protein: CASSRAPGSSGEKLFF.